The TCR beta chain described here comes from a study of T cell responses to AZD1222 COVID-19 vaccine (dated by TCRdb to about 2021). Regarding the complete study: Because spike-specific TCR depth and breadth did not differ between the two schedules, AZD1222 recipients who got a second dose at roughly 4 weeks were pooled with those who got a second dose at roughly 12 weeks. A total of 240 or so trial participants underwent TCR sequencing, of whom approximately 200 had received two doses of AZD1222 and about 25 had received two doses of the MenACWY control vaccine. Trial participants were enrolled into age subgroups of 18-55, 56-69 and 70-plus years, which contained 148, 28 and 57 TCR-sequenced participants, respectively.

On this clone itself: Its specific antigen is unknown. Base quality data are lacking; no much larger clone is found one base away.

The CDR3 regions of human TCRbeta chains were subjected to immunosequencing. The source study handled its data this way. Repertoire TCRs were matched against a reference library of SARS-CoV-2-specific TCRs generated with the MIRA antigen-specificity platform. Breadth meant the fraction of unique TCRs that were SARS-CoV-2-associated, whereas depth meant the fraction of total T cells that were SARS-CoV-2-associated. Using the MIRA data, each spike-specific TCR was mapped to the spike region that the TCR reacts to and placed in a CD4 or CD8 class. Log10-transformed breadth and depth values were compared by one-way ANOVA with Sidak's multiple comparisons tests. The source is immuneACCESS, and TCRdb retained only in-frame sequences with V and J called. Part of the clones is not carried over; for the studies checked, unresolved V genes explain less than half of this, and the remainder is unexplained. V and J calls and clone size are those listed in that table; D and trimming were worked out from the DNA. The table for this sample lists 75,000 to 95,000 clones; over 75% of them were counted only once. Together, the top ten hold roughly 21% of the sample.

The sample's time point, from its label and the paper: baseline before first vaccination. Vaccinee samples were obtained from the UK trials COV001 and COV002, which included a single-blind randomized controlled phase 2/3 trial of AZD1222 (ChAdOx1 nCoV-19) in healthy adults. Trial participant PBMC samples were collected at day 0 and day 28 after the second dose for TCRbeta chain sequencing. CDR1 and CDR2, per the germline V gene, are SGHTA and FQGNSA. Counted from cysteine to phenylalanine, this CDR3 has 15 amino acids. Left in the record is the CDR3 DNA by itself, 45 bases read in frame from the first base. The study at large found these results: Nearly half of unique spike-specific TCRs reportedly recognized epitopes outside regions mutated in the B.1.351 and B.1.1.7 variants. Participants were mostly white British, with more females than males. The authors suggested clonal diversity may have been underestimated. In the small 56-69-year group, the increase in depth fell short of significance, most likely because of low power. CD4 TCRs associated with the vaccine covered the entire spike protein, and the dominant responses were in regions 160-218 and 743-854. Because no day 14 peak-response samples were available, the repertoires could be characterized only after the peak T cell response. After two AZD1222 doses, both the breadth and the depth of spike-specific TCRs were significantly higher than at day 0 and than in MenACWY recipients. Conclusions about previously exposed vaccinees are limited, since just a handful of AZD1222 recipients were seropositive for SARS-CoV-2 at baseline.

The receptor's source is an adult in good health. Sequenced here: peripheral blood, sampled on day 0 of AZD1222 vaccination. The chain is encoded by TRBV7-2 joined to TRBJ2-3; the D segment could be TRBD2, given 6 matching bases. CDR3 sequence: CAVRQGGYSTDTQYF. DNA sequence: TGTGCAGTCCGGCAGGGAGGTTATAGCACAGATACGCAGTATTTT.